The clone carrying this T cell receptor beta chain was counted between two and nine times. In germline, CDR1 is SGHTS, CDR2 YDEGEE. This CDR3 contains 15 residues. V trimming: 1 base; J trimming: 5 bases; junction bases outside the gene matches: 7. The sample is drawn from a study of blood T cell repertoires in COVID-19. In the original workflow: Counts of nucleated cells, estimated from reference gene primer amplification, were obtained. The assay was immunoSEQ multiplex PCR, and TCRdb's table has in-frame clones only and misses some. Clone size and V and J calls were adopted from that table, with D and trimming inferred from the DNA. The sample consists of around 450,000 clones, around 87% of them appearing once. Everyone who took part was 18 to 89 years old, and they came from about 25 US areas.

This receptor was taken from a woman between 18 and 29 years old who had recovered from COVID-19. Input material: PBMCs or T cells enriched from blood (not recorded which). The rearrangement uses TRBV5-8 and TRBJ2-7; 9 positions match TRBD2. CDR3 loop: CASSLRGRGGNEQYF. In nucleotides, the CDR3 is TGTGCCAGCAGCTTGCGCGGGAGGGGAGGGAACGAGCAGTACTTC.